The next 6 T cell receptor beta chains were all read from a single sample in a study of blood T cell repertoires in COVID-19. Here immunoSEQ multiplex PCR was the method, and the copy in TCRdb shows in-frame clones only, minus some. The sample has 240,000 or so clones; around 89% are singletons. Sample: PBMCs or T cells enriched from blood (not recorded which). These TCRs come from a man between 40 and 49 years old who had recovered from COVID-19.

J is TRBJ2-1 and V is TRBV5-1, with TRBD2 matching over 11 bases. This CDR3 region has 17 residues. Germline-derived CDR1 and CDR2 are SGHRS and YFSETQ. V lost 5 bases to trimming and J lost 5 bases; unmatched junction nucleotides: 12. The CDR3, as DNA: TGCGCCAGCAGGCGTGGGACTAGCGGAGATATAAACAATGAGCAGTTCTTC. This translates into CASRRGTSGDINNEQFF.

This chain links TRBV28 with TRBJ2-5; TRBD2 matches at 13 bases. V trimming: 5 bases; J trimming: 7 bases; junction bases outside the gene matches: 10. In germline, CDR1 is MDHEN, CDR2 SYDVKM. The CDR3 is 16 residues long. The CDR3 spells CASSPSGLAGSGTQYF. The CDR3 DNA reads TGTGCCAGCAGTCCCTCGGGACTAGCGGGGTCTGGGACCCAGTACTTC.

The chain combines TRBV11-2 with TRBJ2-5; no reliable D call. Germline values: CDR1 SGHAT, CDR2 FQNNGV. Trimming cost V 0 bases and J 2 bases, with 7 bases left between them. This CDR3 region has 14 residues. CDR3 in DNA: TGTGCCAGCAGCTTAGAAAGACTTCAAGAGACCCAGTACTTC. Protein sequence: CASSLERLQETQYF.

V usage is TRBV6-5 and J usage is TRBJ1-2, with TRBD1 matching over 8 bases. Trimming cost V 5 bases and J 7 bases; bases outside gene matches: 12. The CDR3 sequence is 15 residues long. Germline CDR1 and CDR2: MNHEY and SVGAGI. CDR3 nucleotide sequence: TGTGCCAGCAGTCCCGAACTAATACAGGGGGGTGGCTACACCTTC. This sequence encodes CASSPELIQGGGYTF.

This clone was detected only once. The chain carries TRBV3-1 (or the pseudogene TRBV3-2) and TRBJ1-1, with D possibly being TRBD1 (5 bases). V was shortened by 4 bases and J by 1 base, with 10 bases between the two germline ends. This CDR3 has 14 residues. CDR1 is LGHDT and CDR2 is YNNKEL in the germline V gene (reference sequence). CDR3 coding DNA: TGTGCCAGCAGCCGGGTAACAGGGAACACTGAAGCTTTCTTT. It translates to CASSRVTGNTEAFF.

The genes are TRBV10-1 and TRBJ1-1, with 8 bases identical to TRBD1. The CDR3 extends over 13 amino acids. With 6 bases clipped from V and 4 bases from J, the junction kept 4 bases outside the gene matches. The germline gives CDR1 WNHNN, CDR2 SYGVQD (reference sequence). As DNA, the CDR3 is TGCGCCAGCAGACCCGACAGGGGCACTGAAGCTTTCTTT. This encodes CASRPDRGTEAFF.